This T cell receptor (beta chain) was sequenced during a study of cytomegalovirus exposure and HLA in healthy donors. The CDR3 contains 16 residues. The V gene lost 1 base and the J gene lost 4 bases, with 14 bases spanning the gap. Germline assignment: CDR1 LNHDA and CDR2 SQIVND (reference sequence). General study points: In an earlier analysis, most TCR beta V segments were productive about 90% or about 30% of the time. TCR beta V- and J-gene trimming was later associated with a missense DCLRE1C variant. Several of the most significant clusters appeared linked to common viral pathogens, based on a later analysis.

In regard to this clone: The antigen remains undetermined.

PCR primers comprised 60 Vbeta and 13 Jbeta primers. Authors' processing steps: Later work found 65 million to 100 million unique TCR beta chains, with 10 million to 14 million shared. Sequencing used immunoSEQ multiplex PCR; TCRdb keeps in-frame clones, though not all of them. V and J calls and clone size are those listed in that table; D and trimming were worked out from the DNA. Counted here are about 190,000 clones, approximately 80% occurring once; the ten biggest clones make up roughly 1.1%. This clonotype was obtained from a woman aged 40 to 50 in good health and CMV-seronegative. Input material: PBMCs. The chain recombines TRBV19 with TRBJ1-5; perhaps TRBD1 as D (5 bases). The CDR3 DNA sequence: TGTGCCAGTAGTATAGGTGGAGGGGCGCTAAATCAGCCCCAGCATTTT. Translating it yields CASSIGGGALNQPQHF.